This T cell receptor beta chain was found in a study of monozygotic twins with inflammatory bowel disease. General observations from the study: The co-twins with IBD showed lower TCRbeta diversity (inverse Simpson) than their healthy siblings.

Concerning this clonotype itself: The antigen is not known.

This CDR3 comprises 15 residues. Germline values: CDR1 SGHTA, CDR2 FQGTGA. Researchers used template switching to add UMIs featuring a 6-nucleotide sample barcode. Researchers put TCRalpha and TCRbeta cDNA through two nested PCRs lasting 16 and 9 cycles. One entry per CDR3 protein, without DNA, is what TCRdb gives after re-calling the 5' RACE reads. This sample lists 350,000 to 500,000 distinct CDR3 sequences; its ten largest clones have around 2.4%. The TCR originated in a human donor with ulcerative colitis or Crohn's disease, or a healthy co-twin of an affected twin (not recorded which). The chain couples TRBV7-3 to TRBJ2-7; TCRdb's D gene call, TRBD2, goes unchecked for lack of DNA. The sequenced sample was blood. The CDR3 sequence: CASSLMGGLVDEQYF.